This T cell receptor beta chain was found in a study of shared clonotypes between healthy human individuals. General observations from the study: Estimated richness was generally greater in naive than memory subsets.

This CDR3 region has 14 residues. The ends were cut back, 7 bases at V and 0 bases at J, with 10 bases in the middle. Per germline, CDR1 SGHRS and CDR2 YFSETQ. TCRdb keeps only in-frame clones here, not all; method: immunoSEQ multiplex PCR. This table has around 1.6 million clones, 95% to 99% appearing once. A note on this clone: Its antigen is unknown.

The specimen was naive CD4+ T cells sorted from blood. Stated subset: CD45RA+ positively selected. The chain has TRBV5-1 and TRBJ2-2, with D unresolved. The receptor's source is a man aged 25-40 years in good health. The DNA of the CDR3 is TGCGCCAGCGGAGCTGGGACGAACACCGGGGAGCTGTTTTTT. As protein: CASGAGTNTGELFF.